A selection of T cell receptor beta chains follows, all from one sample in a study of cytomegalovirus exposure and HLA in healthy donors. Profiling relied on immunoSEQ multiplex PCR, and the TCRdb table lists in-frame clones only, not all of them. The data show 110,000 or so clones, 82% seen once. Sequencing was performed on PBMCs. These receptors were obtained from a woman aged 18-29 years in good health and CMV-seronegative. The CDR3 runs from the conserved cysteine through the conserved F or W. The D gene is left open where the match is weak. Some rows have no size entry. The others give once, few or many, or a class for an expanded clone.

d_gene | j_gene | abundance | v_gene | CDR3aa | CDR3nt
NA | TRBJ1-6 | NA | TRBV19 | CASSPAASSYNSPLHF | TGTGCCAGTAGTCCGGCAGCGAGCTCCTATAATTCACCCCTCCACTTT
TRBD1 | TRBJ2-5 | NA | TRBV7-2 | CASSIRDRGGETQYF | TGTGCCAGCAGCATCCGGGACAGGGGCGGGGAGACCCAGTACTTC
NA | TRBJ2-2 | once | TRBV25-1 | CASSEAQGPGELFF | TGTGCCAGCAGTGAGGCTCAGGGCCCCGGGGAGCTGTTTTTT
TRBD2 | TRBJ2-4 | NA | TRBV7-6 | CASSLGRLAGGAKNIQYF | TGTGCCAGCAGCTTAGGAAGGCTAGCGGGGGGTGCCAAAAACATTCAGTACTTC
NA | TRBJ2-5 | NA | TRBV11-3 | CASSPRAGTLGQETQYF | TGTGCCAGCAGCCCACGCGCCGGGACACTGGGGCAAGAGACCCAGTACTTC
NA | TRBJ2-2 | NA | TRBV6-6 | CASRPIGGVATGELFF | TGTGCCAGCAGACCCATAGGGGGGGTGGCTACCGGGGAGCTGTTTTTT
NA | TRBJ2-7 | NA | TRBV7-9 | CASSSRGIYEQYF | TGTGCCAGCAGCTCCCGAGGCATATACGAGCAGTACTTC
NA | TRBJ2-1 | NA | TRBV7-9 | CAGGQEEFF | TGTGCCGGGGGACAAGAAGAGTTCTTC
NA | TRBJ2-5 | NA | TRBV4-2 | CASSLTNMETQYF | TGTGCCAGCAGCCTCACCAACATGGAGACCCAGTACTTC
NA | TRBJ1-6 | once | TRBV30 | CAWSVLQGNSPLHF | TGTGCCTGGAGTGTACTACAGGGTAATTCACCCCTCCACTTT
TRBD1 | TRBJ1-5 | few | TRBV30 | CAWRAGGPNQPQHF | TGTGCCTGGAGGGCAGGGGGCCCGAATCAGCCCCAGCATTTT
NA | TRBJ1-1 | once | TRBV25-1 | CASSAEGPEGTEAFF | TGTGCCAGCAGTGCCGAAGGACCCGAGGGCACTGAAGCTTTCTTT
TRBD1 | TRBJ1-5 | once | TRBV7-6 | CASSWGQGDQPQHF | TGTGCCAGCAGCTGGGGACAGGGGGACCAGCCCCAGCATTTT
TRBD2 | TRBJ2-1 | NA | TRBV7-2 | CASTHGLAGIGEQFF | TGTGCCAGCACCCACGGACTAGCGGGAATCGGGGAGCAGTTCTTC
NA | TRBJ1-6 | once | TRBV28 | CASSLGAAGDSPLHF | TGTGCCAGCAGTCTAGGGGCAGCGGGAGACTCACCCCTCCACTTT
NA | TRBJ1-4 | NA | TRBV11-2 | CASTTTPAANEKLFF | TGTGCCAGCACAACAACCCCTGCCGCTAATGAAAAACTGTTTTTT
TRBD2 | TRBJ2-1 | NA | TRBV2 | CASTAESGGRGNEQFF | TGTGCCAGCACTGCCGAAAGCGGGGGCCGGGGAAATGAGCAGTTCTTC
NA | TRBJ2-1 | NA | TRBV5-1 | CASSYAGNNEQFF | TGCGCCAGCAGCTATGCCGGGAACAATGAGCAGTTCTTC
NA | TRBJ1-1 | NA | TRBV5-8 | CASSLFDKENTEAFF | TGTGCCAGCAGCTTGTTTGACAAAGAGAACACTGAAGCTTTCTTT
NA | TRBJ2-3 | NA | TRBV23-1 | CASSQSEETSTDTQYF | TGCGCCAGCAGTCAATCGGAGGAAACTAGCACAGATACGCAGTATTTT
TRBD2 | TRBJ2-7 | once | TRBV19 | CARRSGRGRIPYEQYF | TGTGCCAGGCGGAGCGGGAGGGGACGGATCCCCTACGAGCAGTACTTC
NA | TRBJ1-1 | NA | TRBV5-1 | CASSLDSNTEAFF | TGCGCCAGCAGCTTGGACTCAAACACTGAAGCTTTCTTT
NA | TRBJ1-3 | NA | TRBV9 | CASSPSTGSAGNTIYF | TGTGCCAGCAGCCCCAGTACAGGGAGCGCTGGAAACACCATATATTTT
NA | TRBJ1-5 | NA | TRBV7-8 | CASSLAAGGNQPQHF | TGTGCCAGCAGCTTAGCCGCAGGGGGCAATCAGCCCCAGCATTTT
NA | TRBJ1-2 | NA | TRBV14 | CASSSFYGYTF | TGTGCCAGCAGCTCCTTTTATGGCTACACCTTC
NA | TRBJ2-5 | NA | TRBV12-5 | CASGLAGAPRTQYF | TGTGCTAGTGGTTTGGCAGGCGCCCCGCGGACCCAGTACTTC
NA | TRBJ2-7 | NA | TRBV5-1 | CASSLAGGFEQYF | TGCGCCAGCAGCTTGGCAGGGGGGTTCGAGCAGTACTTC
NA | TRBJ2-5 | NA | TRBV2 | CASSEDGPGKTQYF | TGTGCCAGCAGTGAGGATGGGCCTGGCAAGACCCAGTACTTC
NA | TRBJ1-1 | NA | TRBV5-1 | CASRRGAETEAFF | TGCGCCAGCCGTCGGGGGGCAGAGACTGAAGCTTTCTTT
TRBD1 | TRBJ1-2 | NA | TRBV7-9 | CASSHSRDRETF | TGTGCCAGCAGCCATTCCCGAGACAGGGAAACCTTC
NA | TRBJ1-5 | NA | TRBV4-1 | CASSQRGLSNQPQHF | TGCGCCAGCAGCCAAAGGGGGTTGAGCAATCAGCCCCAGCATTTT
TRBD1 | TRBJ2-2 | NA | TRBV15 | CATSRGTGNTGELFF | TGTGCCACCAGCAGAGGGACAGGGAACACCGGGGAGCTGTTTTTT
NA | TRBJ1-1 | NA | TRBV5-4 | CASSVPTGTEAFF | TGTGCCAGCAGCGTCCCGACAGGAACTGAAGCTTTCTTT
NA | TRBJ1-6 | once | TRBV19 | CATADSSYNSPLHF | TGTGCCACGGCGGACAGCTCCTATAATTCACCCCTCCACTTT
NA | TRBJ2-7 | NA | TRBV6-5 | CASSYPGHRPSEQYF | TGTGCCAGCAGCTATCCGGGACACCGACCCTCCGAGCAGTACTTC
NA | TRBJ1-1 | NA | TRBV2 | CASRAYVNTEAFF | TGTGCCAGCAGAGCTTACGTGAACACTGAAGCTTTCTTT
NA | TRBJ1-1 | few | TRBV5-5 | CASSLWQENTEAFF | TGTGCCAGCAGCTTATGGCAGGAGAACACTGAAGCTTTCTTT
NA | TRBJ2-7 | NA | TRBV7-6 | CASSLGHAPYEQYF | TGTGCCAGCAGCTTGGGACATGCTCCGTACGAGCAGTACTTC
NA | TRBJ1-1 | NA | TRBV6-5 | CASSRTSNTEAFF | TGTGCCAGCAGCCGGACATCGAACACTGAAGCTTTCTTT
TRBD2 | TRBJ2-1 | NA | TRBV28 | CASRPRLAGRGEQFF | TGTGCCAGCAGACCCAGACTAGCGGGACGGGGTGAGCAGTTCTTC
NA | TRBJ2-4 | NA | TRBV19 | CASSIIGRDRENIQYF | TGTGCCAGTAGTATTATAGGACGGGATCGCGAAAACATTCAGTACTTC
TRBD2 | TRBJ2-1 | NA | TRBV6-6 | CASSSFGLAGTEQFF | TGTGCCAGCAGTTCCTTTGGACTAGCGGGGACTGAGCAGTTCTTC
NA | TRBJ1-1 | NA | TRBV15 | CATSIQYNTEAFF | TGTGCCACCAGCATTCAGTATAACACTGAAGCTTTCTTT
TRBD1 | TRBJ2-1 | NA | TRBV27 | CASRGQGASNEQFF | TGTGCCAGCCGGGGACAGGGAGCAAGCAATGAGCAGTTCTTC
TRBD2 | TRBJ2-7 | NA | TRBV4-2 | CASSQDGTGGYEQYF | TGTGCCAGCAGCCAAGATGGGACGGGAGGGTACGAGCAGTACTTC
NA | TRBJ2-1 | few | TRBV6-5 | CASSYTGRGVYNEQFF | TGTGCCAGCAGTTATACCGGGAGAGGGGTCTACAATGAGCAGTTCTTC
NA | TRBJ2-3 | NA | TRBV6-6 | CASSYEPGDFTDTQYF | TGTGCCAGCAGTTACGAACCCGGGGACTTCACAGATACGCAGTATTTT
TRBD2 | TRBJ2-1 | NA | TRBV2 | CASSQTSGVYNEQFF | TGTGCCAGCAGCCAAACTAGCGGGGTGTACAATGAGCAGTTCTTC
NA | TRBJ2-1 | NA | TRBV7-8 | CASSLDLRKGSYNEQFF | TGTGCCAGCAGCTTAGATTTAAGGAAGGGGTCCTACAATGAGCAGTTCTTC
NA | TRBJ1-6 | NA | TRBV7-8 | CASSLQGWGNSPLHF | TGTGCCAGCAGCCTACAGGGATGGGGGAATTCACCCCTCCACTTT
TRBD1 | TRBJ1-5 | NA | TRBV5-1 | CASSLVAGGSQPQHF | TGCGCCAGCAGCTTGGTAGCAGGGGGCAGTCAGCCCCAGCATTTT
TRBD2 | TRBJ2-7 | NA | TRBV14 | CASSPQRGAYEQYF | TGTGCCAGCAGCCCCCAGCGGGGGGCCTACGAGCAGTACTTC
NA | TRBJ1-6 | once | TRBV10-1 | CASSEKGVGNSPLHF | TGCGCCAGCAGTGAGAAAGGGGTCGGCAATTCACCCCTCCACTTT
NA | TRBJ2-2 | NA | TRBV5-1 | CASSLNAENTGELFF | TGCGCCAGCAGCTTGAATGCAGAGAACACCGGGGAGCTGTTTTTT
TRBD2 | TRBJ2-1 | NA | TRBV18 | CASSPQGLAGYNEQFF | TGTGCCAGCTCACCACAAGGACTAGCTGGGTACAATGAGCAGTTCTTC
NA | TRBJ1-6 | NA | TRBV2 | CASSDWEGVNSPLHF | TGTGCCAGCAGTGACTGGGAGGGTGTTAATTCACCCCTCCACTTT
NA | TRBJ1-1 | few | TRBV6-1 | CASSVGGYTEAFF | TGTGCCAGCAGTGTGGGGGGTTACACTGAAGCTTTCTTT